This T cell receptor beta chain was sequenced during a study of blood T cell repertoires in COVID-19 (dated by TCRdb to 2018 to 2020). Notes on the research overall: The collaborator samples originated in the United States, Italy and Spain and spanned the acute and convalescent phases of COVID-19. The dataset comprised deeply sampled blood TCRbeta repertoires from subjects exposed to, actively infected with, or recovered from COVID-19. The samples were drawn from the first 160 participants of the ongoing ImmuneRACE study and from some 1,300 subjects provided by 6 global collaborators. The sample metadata nearly always contained a de-identified subject ID, COVID-19 status, age in years and sex. Where available, HLA class I and class II types were obtained from metadata supplied by the sample provider rather than from assay-based typing. The repertoires were made available in a free public database intended to serve as a resource for research on the immune response to SARS-CoV-2. The prospective study material was composed of cDNA or gDNA derived from T cells, B-cell-depleted T cells, or PBMCs. Results the study describes overall, beyond this receptor: The quantity of clinical and demographic metadata differed by source and by participant and was supplied without curation.

The immunoSEQ Assay, a bias-controlled multiplex PCR, was used to amplify TCRbeta CDR3 regions from genomic DNA. The paper's processing steps were these. Nucleated cell counts per sample were estimated from amplification of reference gene primers within the assay. Sequence reads were collapsed and filtered to measure the absolute abundance of every unique TCRbeta CDR3 rearrangement. For each sample, productive Simpson clonality was calculated by taking the square root of Simpson's diversity index across productive rearrangements. The source is immuneACCESS, and TCRdb retained only in-frame sequences with V and J called. Part of the clones is not carried over; for the studies checked, unresolved V genes explain less than half of this, and the remainder is unexplained. The V and J calls and clone size are taken from that table; D and trimming were inferred from the DNA. In this sample the table shows about 330,000 clones, roughly 82% of which occur a single time. The leading ten clones occupy 1.5% to 2% of the sample.

The CDR1 and CDR2 encoded by the germline V gene (reference sequence) are SEHNR and FQNEAQ. The CDR3 runs 17 amino acids, cysteine and phenylalanine included. Only the CDR3 part of the read is kept: 51 bases, read in frame from the first base. A distance of 15 bases separates the germline ends of V and J, which lose 3 bases and 0 bases respectively. The collaborating institutions used their own protocols to collect whole blood in K2EDTA tubes. For TCRbeta analysis, collaborators shipped samples as frozen whole blood, isolated PBMCs, or DNA extracted from either of those sample types. This clone was counted a few times. Its binding antigen is unknown. No clone much larger than this one lies a single base away; base qualities are absent.

This clonotype was obtained from a woman aged 45-65 years with acute or convalescent COVID-19. The sequence joins TRBV7-9 to TRBJ1-5; a tentative D match to TRBD1 spans 5 bases. Input material: peripheral blood. The DNA sequence is as follows: TGTGCCAGCAGCTTGGGCCAGGGAGGCTATAGCAATCAGCCCCAGCATTTT. This yields the protein CASSLGQGGYSNQPQHF.